The T cell receptor beta chain under discussion was sequenced for a study of T cell repertoires in cytomegalovirus infection. Study in general: Recently identified HLA-C-restricted and well-studied HLA-B-restricted CMV epitopes were used. Public signatures in TCR beta pointed to CMV infection and matching HLA type.

TCRdb re-called the reads with MiXCR, one entry per CDR3 protein. Of roughly 570,000 distinct CDR3 sequences listed, just under 40% were seen once; the top ten hold about 46%. Germline V CDR1 and CDR2: MNHEY, SVGEGT. There are 16 residues in the CDR3. The junction had 13 bases not matched to a gene; V was cut back by 6 bases and J by 9 bases. This clonotype has just a few counts. Its antigen is unidentified. Sequencing used cultured PBMCs, obtained from culture after CMV antigen stimulation. The TCR originated in a human donor in good health (CMV status not recorded). Some clones in this sample may be carry-over from other donors' samples. The chain has TRBV6-2 or TRBV6-3 and TRBJ2-1; 11 positions agree with TRBD2. CDR3 DNA: TGTGCCAGCAGCGATGCCGCGGGACTAGCGGATTTTGAGCAGTTCTTC. Translated: CASSDAAGLADFEQFF.